This T cell receptor (beta chain) was profiled in a study of shared clonotypes between healthy human individuals. CDR1 is SGDLS and CDR2 is YYNGEE in the germline V gene. The CDR3 is 17 residues long. The germline V and J ends were trimmed by 0 bases and 4 bases, with 17 bases remaining between them. Clones were sequenced by immunoSEQ multiplex PCR, and TCRdb holds only the in-frame ones, with some missing. The sample comprises 850,000 to 1,200,000 clones, about 76% of which are singletons, and roughly 1.4% rests with the top ten. Material: memory CD4+ T cells sorted from blood. Regarding subset: CD45RA-negative fraction. The rearrangement joins TRBV9 to TRBJ2-1, with unresolved D. The sequence was collected from a man aged 18-30 years in good health. CDR3 coding DNA: TGTGCCAGCAGCGTAGAAGGCTCAGGAAGGAAATACAATGAGCAGTTCTTC. Translated: CASSVEGSGRKYNEQFF.